This TCR beta chain was observed in a study of T cell repertoires in cytomegalovirus infection. On the study more broadly: Public TCR beta signatures marked donors with CMV infection and the matching HLA.

CDR1 is SEHNR, CDR2 FQNEAQ, per germline (reference sequence). Trimming left V 5 bases short and J 7 bases short, with 18 bases between. This CDR3 is 15 amino acids long. TCRdb re-analysed the reads in MiXCR, keeping a single row per CDR3 protein. The repertoire holds some 160,000 distinct CDR3 sequences, with about a sixth as singletons. This chain connects TRBV7-9 to TRBJ2-1; D is possibly TRBD2 (7 bases). The sequenced sample was CD8+ T cells from PBMCs. The receptor was derived from a human donor in good health (CMV status not recorded). Some clones in this sample may be carry-over from other donors' samples. The CDR3 loop reads CASSPGRGLLNEQFF. The CDR3 DNA sequence: TGTGCCAGCAGCCCGGGGAGGGGGTTACTGAATGAGCAGTTCTTC.